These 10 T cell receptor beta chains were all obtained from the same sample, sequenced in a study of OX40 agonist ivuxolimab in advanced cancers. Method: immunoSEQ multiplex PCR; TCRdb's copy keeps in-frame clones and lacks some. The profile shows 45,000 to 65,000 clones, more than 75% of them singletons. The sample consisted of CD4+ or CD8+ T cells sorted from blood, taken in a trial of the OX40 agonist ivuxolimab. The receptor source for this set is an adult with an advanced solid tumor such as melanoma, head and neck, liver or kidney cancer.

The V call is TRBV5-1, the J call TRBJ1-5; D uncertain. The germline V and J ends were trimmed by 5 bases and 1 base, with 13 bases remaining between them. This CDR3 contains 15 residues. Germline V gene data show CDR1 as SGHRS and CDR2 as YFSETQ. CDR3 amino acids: CASRAGPASNQPQHF. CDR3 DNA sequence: TGCGCCAGCAGGGCAGGACCAGCAAGCAATCAGCCCCAGCATTTT.

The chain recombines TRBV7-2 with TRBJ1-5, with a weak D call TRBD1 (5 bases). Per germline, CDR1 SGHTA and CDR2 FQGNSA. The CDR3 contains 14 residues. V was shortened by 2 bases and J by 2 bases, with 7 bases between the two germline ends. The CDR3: CASSLTGGNQPQHF. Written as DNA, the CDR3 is TGTGCCAGCAGCTTAACAGGTGGCAATCAGCCCCAGCATTTT.

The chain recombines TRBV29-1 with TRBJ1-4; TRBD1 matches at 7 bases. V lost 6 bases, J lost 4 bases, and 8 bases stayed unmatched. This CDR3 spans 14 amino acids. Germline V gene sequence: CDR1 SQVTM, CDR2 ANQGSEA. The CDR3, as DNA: TGCAGCGTCGCTTTGGGACAGTATAATGAAAAACTGTTTTTT. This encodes CSVALGQYNEKLFF. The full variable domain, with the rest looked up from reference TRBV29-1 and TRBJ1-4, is SAVISQKPSRDICQRGTSLTIQCQVDSQVTMMFWYRQQPGQSLTLIATANQGSEATYESGFVIDKFPISRPNLTFSTLTVSNMSPEDSSIYLCSVALGQYNEKLFFGSGTQLSVL.

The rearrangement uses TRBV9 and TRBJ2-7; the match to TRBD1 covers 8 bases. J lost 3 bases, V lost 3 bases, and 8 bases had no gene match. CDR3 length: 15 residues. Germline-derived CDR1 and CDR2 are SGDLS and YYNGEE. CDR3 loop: CASSGRQGLDYEQYF. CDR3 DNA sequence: TGTGCCAGCAGCGGACGACAGGGGCTAGACTACGAGCAGTACTTC.

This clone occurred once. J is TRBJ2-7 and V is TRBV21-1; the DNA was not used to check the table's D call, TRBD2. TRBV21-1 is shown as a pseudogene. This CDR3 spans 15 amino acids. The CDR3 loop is CASSKGREAVDEQYF. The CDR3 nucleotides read TGTGCCAGCAGCAAAGGGAGGGAGGCGGTGGACGAGCAGTACTTC.

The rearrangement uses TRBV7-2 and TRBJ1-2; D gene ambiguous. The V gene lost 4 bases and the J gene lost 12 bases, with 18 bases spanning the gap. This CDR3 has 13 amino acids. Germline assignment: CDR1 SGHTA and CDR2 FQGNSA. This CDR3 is CASSYGVQLVHTF. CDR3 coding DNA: TGTGCCAGCAGCTACGGTGTCCAATTGGTCCACACCTTC.

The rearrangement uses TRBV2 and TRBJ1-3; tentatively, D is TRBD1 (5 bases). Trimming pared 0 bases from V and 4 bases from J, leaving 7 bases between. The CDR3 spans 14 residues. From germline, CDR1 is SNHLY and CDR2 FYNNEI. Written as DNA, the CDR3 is TGTGCCAGCAGTGAAGCAGACAGCGGAAACACCATATATTTT. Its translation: CASSEADSGNTIYF.

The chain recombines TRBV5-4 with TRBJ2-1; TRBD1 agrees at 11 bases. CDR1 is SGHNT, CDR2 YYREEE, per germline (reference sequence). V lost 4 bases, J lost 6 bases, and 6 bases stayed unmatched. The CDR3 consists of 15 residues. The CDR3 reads CASSPPGTGGNEQFF. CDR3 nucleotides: TGTGCCAGCAGCCCGCCCGGGACAGGGGGCAATGAGCAGTTCTTC.

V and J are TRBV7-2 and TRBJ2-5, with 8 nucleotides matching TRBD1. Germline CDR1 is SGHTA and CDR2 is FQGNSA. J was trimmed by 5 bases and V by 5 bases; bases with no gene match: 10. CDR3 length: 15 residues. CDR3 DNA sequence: TGTGCCAGCAGCGCCCAGGGGGCCCTCGGGGAGACCCAGTACTTC. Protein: CASSAQGALGETQYF.

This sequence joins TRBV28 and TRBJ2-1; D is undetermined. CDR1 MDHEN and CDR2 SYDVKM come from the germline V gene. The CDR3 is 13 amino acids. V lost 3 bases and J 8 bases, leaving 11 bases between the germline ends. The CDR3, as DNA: TGTGCCAGCAGTTTCGTAGGTTGGGATGAGCAGTTCTTC. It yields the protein CASSFVGWDEQFF.